The entry below gives a single T cell receptor (beta chain) sequence along with its context. Mouse gene names and germline throughout. Read sequence stops 4 residues before the CDR3 end, and the germline J gene provides the missing end. These data belong to a study of CD8+ T cells in alopecia areata. Germline V CDR1 and CDR2: NNHNN, SYGAGS (reference sequence). The CDR3 spans 12 residues. V lost 7 bases to trimming and J lost 2 bases, with 8 bases between them. RNA, once extracted, was reverse transcribed into cDNA for use as the sequencing template. Some clones are missing from TCRdb's copy, which holds only in-frame ones; the method was immunoSEQ multiplex PCR. This sample carries around 100,000 clones, none of them present only once.

The sample taken for sequencing was lesional skin. The chain carries TRBV13-2 and TRBJ2-5, with a tentative D call TRBD1 (6 bases). The receptor comes from a C3H/HeJ mouse with alopecia areata. The strain is characterized by the MHC haplotype H2-k. The DNA read from the CDR3 is TGTGCCAGCCGGGACATCCAAGAC. Its protein product is CASRDIQD. The entire CDR3 protein reads CASRDIQDTQYF.